This T cell receptor beta chain was captured in a study of cytomegalovirus exposure and HLA in healthy donors. Study background: Roughly 89 million unique TCR sequences came from HLA-typed donors in an early release.

These donors, healthy bone marrow donors, were studied. Primers for the PCR totalled 60 Vbeta and 13 Jbeta. Using immunoSEQ multiplex PCR, the repertoire was profiled, and TCRdb retains in-frame clones only, with some absent. The data contain approximately 180,000 clones, 77% of them singletons. Concerning this clone itself: Its antigen remains unidentified.

Study findings and constraints: Sequencing likely produced, as an artifact, a cluster of highly shared sequence variants.

V lost 0 bases and J 5 bases, leaving 19 bases between the germline ends. This CDR3 has 18 amino acids. The sequence came from an older woman in good health and CMV-seropositive. The genes are TRBV23-1 and TRBJ2-2, with D possibly being TRBD1 (6 bases). TRBV23-1 is an open reading frame, and its role is uncertain. Material: PBMCs. CDR3 coding DNA: TGCGCCAGCAGTCAATCTCAAAAGAACAGGGTGAAGACCGGGGAGCTGTTTTTT. Translated, it gives CASSQSQKNRVKTGELFF.